A selection of T cell receptor beta chains follows, all from one sample in a study of immune heterogeneity within non-small cell lung tumors. TCRdb independently ran MiXCR on the multiplex PCR reads; one entry per CDR3 protein. The sample includes roughly 10,000 distinct CDR3 sequences, 15% to 20% of them seen just once. Sequenced sample: lung tumor tissue. The receptors stem from a man aged 35-49 years with non-small cell lung cancer. Both conserved end residues are part of each CDR3. A D gene is named only where the DNA matches it firmly. The size field is filled for only some rows; it gives once, few, many or a size class.

abundance | j_gene | v_gene | d_gene | CDR3aa | CDR3nt
many | TRBJ2-2 | TRBV24-1 | - | CATTSSGPGRNTGELFF | TGTGCCACCACCAGTAGTGGTCCAGGGCGGAACACCGGGGAGCTGTTTTTT
medium-sized | TRBJ1-6 | TRBV7-3 | - | CASSLIPGNSPLHF | TGTGCCAGCAGCTTAATCCCAGGGAATTCACCCCTCCACTTT
medium-sized | TRBJ1-3 | TRBV30 | - | CAWSRNSGNTIYF | TGTGCCTGGAGTCGAAACTCTGGAAACACCATATATTTT
- | TRBJ2-5 | TRBV20-1 | TRBD2 | CSAPGVAGGDTQYF | TGCAGTGCCCCGGGAGTAGCGGGAGGAGACACCCAGTACTTC
few | TRBJ2-1 | TRBV4-1 | - | CASSQVGLGNEQFF | TGCGCCAGCAGCCAAGTCGGCCTGGGCAATGAGCAGTTCTTC
many | TRBJ2-2 | TRBV7-2 | TRBD1 | CASSLRQGTGELFF | TGTGCCAGCAGCTTAAGACAGGGGACCGGGGAGCTGTTTTTT
many | TRBJ2-6 | TRBV19 | - | CASSRRGEANVLTF | TGTGCCAGTAGCCGACGCGGGGAGGCCAACGTCCTGACTTTC
many | TRBJ2-3 | TRBV10-3 | TRBD1 | CAISELAGGEGDTQYF | TGTGCCATCAGTGAGCTGGCAGGGGGCGAGGGAGATACGCAGTATTTT
medium-sized | TRBJ2-2 | TRBV5-5 | TRBD2 | CASSWLAGRNTGELFF | TGTGCCAGCAGCTGGCTAGCGGGCCGGAACACCGGGGAGCTGTTTTTT
few | TRBJ2-3 | TRBV29-1 | - | CSVARAKDTQYF | TGCAGCGTTGCCAGGGCTAAAGATACGCAGTATTTT
medium-sized | TRBJ2-3 | TRBV2 | - | CASSFQNRGTQYF | TGTGCCAGCAGTTTCCAAAATCGAGGTACGCAGTATTTT
many | TRBJ1-5 | TRBV6-1 | - | CASCRSPPDQPQHF | TGTGCCAGCTGCCGATCTCCCCCGGATCAGCCCCAGCATTTT
many | TRBJ1-5 | TRBV19 | TRBD1 | CASSMRGTGTGNNQPQHF | TGTGCCAGTAGTATGCGGGGCACCGGGACAGGGAACAATCAGCCCCAGCATTTT
many | TRBJ2-3 | TRBV19 | TRBD1 | CASSIQGVSDTQYF | TGTGCCAGTAGTATTCAGGGGGTCTCAGATACGCAGTATTTT
medium-sized | TRBJ1-6 | TRBV19 | - | CASSIVDQGFGSPLHF | TGTGCCAGTAGTATTGTAGATCAGGGGTTCGGTTCACCCCTCCACTTT
- | TRBJ2-1 | TRBV16 | - | CASSQSDWYNEQFF | TGTGCCAGCAGCCAATCTGATTGGTACAATGAGCAGTTCTTC
medium-sized | TRBJ2-2 | TRBV27 | - | CASKHFQGPDGELFF | TGTGCCAGCAAACACTTTCAGGGCCCCGACGGGGAGCTGTTTTTT
many | TRBJ1-4 | TRBV14 | TRBD1 | CASQGQTNEKLFF | TGTGCCAGCCAGGGACAGACCAATGAAAAACTGTTTTTT
- | TRBJ1-4 | TRBV12-3/TRBV12-4 | - | CASRETAYNEKLFF | TGTGCCAGCAGGGAGACAGCTTATAATGAAAAACTGTTTTTT
many | TRBJ1-1 | TRBV28 | - | CASYDTAVEAFF | TGTGCCAGCTATGACACAGCGGTTGAAGCTTTCTTT
- | TRBJ2-7 | TRBV10-1 | TRBD1 | CASSDAGTGLYEQYF | TGCGCCAGCAGTGATGCCGGGACAGGGCTCTACGAGCAGTACTTC
many | TRBJ2-1 | TRBV9 | - | CASSVAALDYNEQFF | TGTGCCAGCAGCGTAGCAGCCCTGGACTACAATGAGCAGTTCTTC
many | TRBJ1-1 | TRBV5-1 | - | CASSLDGRSFEAFF | TGCGCCAGCAGCTTGGACGGGCGTTCCTTTGAAGCTTTCTTT
many | TRBJ2-5 | TRBV4-2 | TRBD2 | CASSYRVAGGTQETQYF | TGTGCCAGCAGCTACCGTGTGGCGGGAGGGACTCAAGAGACCCAGTACTTC
many | TRBJ2-3 | TRBV10-3 | - | CAITTSTDTDTQYF | TGTGCCATCACCACTAGCACCGACACAGATACGCAGTATTTT
many | TRBJ2-7 | TRBV7-6 | TRBD2 | CASSVGGAYEQYF | TGTGCCAGCAGCGTCGGGGGGGCCTACGAGCAGTACTTC
many | TRBJ2-1 | TRBV9 | TRBD2 | CASSALAATYNEQFF | TGTGCCAGCAGCGCACTAGCGGCGACCTACAATGAGCAGTTCTTC
many | TRBJ2-1 | TRBV29-1 | - | CSASSLAEQFF | TGCAGCGCCTCGTCGTTGGCTGAGCAGTTCTTC
many | TRBJ2-5 | TRBV20-1 | TRBD2 | CSAGTSGRQETQYF | TGCAGTGCTGGGACGAGCGGGAGGCAAGAGACCCAGTACTTC
- | TRBJ1-1 | TRBV7-8 | - | CASIPLSGGMRLNTEAFF | TGTGCCAGCATCCCCCTCTCTGGGGGTATGAGGTTGAACACTGAAGCTTTCTTT
medium-sized | TRBJ1-5 | TRBV27 | - | CASTKDRFSQPQHF | TGTGCCAGCACCAAGGACAGATTCAGTCAGCCCCAGCATTTT
medium-sized | TRBJ2-7 | TRBV28 | - | CASSPLGRVSYEQYF | TGTGCCAGCAGTCCCTTGGGGCGGGTCTCCTACGAGCAGTACTTC
medium-sized | TRBJ2-1 | TRBV29-1 | TRBD1 | CSGGQGRDLKNEQFF | TGCAGCGGAGGACAGGGCCGGGACCTAAAAAATGAGCAGTTCTTC
many | TRBJ2-3 | TRBV7-2 | - | CASSPLRVPSTDTQYF | TGTGCCAGCAGCCCCCTACGCGTCCCTAGCACAGATACGCAGTATTTT
- | TRBJ1-1 | TRBV28 | - | CASRSAAENTEAFF | TGTGCCAGCAGATCAGCGGCAGAGAACACTGAAGCTTTCTTT
many | TRBJ1-2 | TRBV3-1 | - | CASSQDGNYGYTF | TGTGCCAGCAGCCAGGACGGGAACTATGGCTACACCTTC
many | TRBJ2-3 | TRBV6-2/TRBV6-3 | - | CASSYSGAGFTDTQYF | TGTGCCAGCAGTTACTCAGGGGCGGGCTTCACAGATACGCAGTATTTT
- | TRBJ1-5 | TRBV24-1 | - | CATRWRARNQPQHF | TGTGCCACCAGGTGGAGGGCTAGAAATCAGCCCCAGCATTTT
many | TRBJ2-7 | TRBV29-1 | - | CSGRHGAEQYF | TGCAGCGGGCGACATGGGGCCGAGCAGTACTTC
many | TRBJ1-4 | TRBV27 | TRBD1 | CASSSMQGDGAEELFF | TGTGCCAGCAGTTCCATGCAGGGGGATGGGGCTGAAGAACTGTTTTTT
many | TRBJ1-4 | TRBV9 | - | CASSVRGYGEKLFF | TGTGCCAGCAGCGTAAGGGGCTATGGTGAAAAACTGTTTTTT
medium-sized | TRBJ2-3 | TRBV5-1 | - | CASSLRPRTDTQYF | TGCGCCAGCAGCTTGAGGCCGCGCACAGATACGCAGTATTTT
many | TRBJ2-1 | TRBV20-1 | - | CSARWITNEQFF | TGCAGTGCTAGATGGATAACCAATGAGCAGTTCTTC
medium-sized | TRBJ2-5 | TRBV28 | - | CASSFASTETQYF | TGTGCCAGCAGTTTCGCCTCCACGGAGACCCAGTACTTC
- | TRBJ1-3 | TRBV7-6 | - | CASSSLLAGAGNTIYF | TGTGCCAGCAGCTCGTTACTAGCGGGCGCCGGAAACACCATATATTTT
many | TRBJ2-1 | TRBV19 | TRBD2 | CASSIPRTSGGRDEQFF | TGTGCCAGTAGTATCCCGAGGACTAGCGGGGGACGGGATGAGCAGTTCTTC
many | TRBJ1-4 | TRBV4-2 | - | CASSQDSDLVATNEKLFF | TGTGCCAGCAGCCAAGATTCCGATTTGGTTGCAACTAATGAAAAACTGTTTTTT
many | TRBJ2-4 | TRBV6-2/TRBV6-3 | TRBD2 | CASRKRLAGGVAKNIQYF | TGTGCCAGCAGAAAACGACTAGCGGGAGGGGTAGCCAAAAACATTCAGTACTTC
many | TRBJ2-5 | TRBV27 | - | CASSLSTQETQYF | TGTGCCAGCAGTTTATCGACCCAAGAGACCCAGTACTTC
- | TRBJ2-3 | TRBV7-7 | - | CASSLPGEGVGDTQYF | TGTGCTAGCAGCTTACCCGGGGAGGGGGTGGGAGATACGCAGTATTTT
medium-sized | TRBJ1-5 | TRBV6-2/TRBV6-3 | - | CASSRGDGPQHF | TGTGCCAGCAGTAGGGGGGACGGGCCCCAGCATTTT
many | TRBJ1-4 | TRBV28 | - | CASSLPGVGNEKLFF | TGTGCCAGCAGTTTACCCGGGGTTGGTAATGAAAAACTGTTTTTT